Below are 11 T cell receptor beta chains sequenced from a single sample in a study of cytomegalovirus exposure and HLA in healthy donors. Both 60 Vbeta primers and 13 Jbeta primers went into the PCR. Assay used: immunoSEQ multiplex PCR; TCRdb lists only in-frame clones, some missing. The sample lists 110,000 or so clones; approximately 74% were seen once. Material for sequencing was PBMCs. Source of these receptors: a woman aged 50 to 65 in good health and CMV-seropositive.

The chain is built from TRBV5-1 and TRBJ1-2; D remains unclear. Per the germline V gene, CDR1 is SGHRS and CDR2 is YFSETQ. The V gene lost 0 bases and the J gene lost 8 bases, with 14 bases spanning the gap. This CDR3 region has 14 residues. The CDR3 loop is CASSLELAGSGYTF. In DNA, the CDR3 is TGCGCCAGCAGCTTGGAGTTGGCGGGAAGCGGCTACACCTTC.

This chain links TRBV30 with TRBJ2-1, with TRBD2 matching 9 bases. This CDR3 region has 15 residues. Unmatched junction bases numbered 7, after V lost 0 bases and J lost 7 bases. Germline lookup yields CDR1 GTSNPN and CDR2 SVGIG (reference sequence). The CDR3 reads CAWSVAGGPWNEQFF. CDR3 nucleotides: TGTGCCTGGAGTGTGGCGGGGGGGCCTTGGAATGAGCAGTTCTTC.

V usage is TRBV19 and J usage is TRBJ2-7, with 9 bases that match TRBD1. V shed 7 bases, J shed 2 bases, and the junction held 6 bases outside the gene matches. The germline V gene encodes CDR1 LNHDA and CDR2 SQIVND (reference sequence). This CDR3 spans 14 amino acids. DNA of the CDR3: TGTGCCAGTAATTTAACAGGGGGCGCCTACGAGCAGTACTTC. It codes for CASNLTGGAYEQYF.

The rearrangement uses TRBV5-1 and TRBJ1-2, with TRBD1 matching over 11 bases. Trimming took 4 bases from V and 3 from J; bases not matched to a gene: 5. CDR1 and CDR2 (germline): SGHRS, YFSETQ. This CDR3 comprises 15 residues. CDR3 sequence: CASSTGQGADYGYTF. In nucleotides, the CDR3 is TGCGCCAGCAGCACCGGACAGGGGGCGGACTATGGCTACACCTTC.

The V and J genes are TRBV30 and TRBJ1-3; D is uncertain. Germline V lookup: CDR1 GTSNPN, CDR2 SVGIG (reference sequence). CDR3 length: 12 residues. V shed 0 bases and J shed 7 bases, with 7 bases lying between them. Written as DNA, the CDR3 is TGTGCCTGGAGTGTCAACAGTAACACCATATATTTT. Protein: CAWSVNSNTIYF.

The chain links TRBV18 to TRBJ2-7; a weak D match, TRBD1 (5 bases). CDR1 is KGHSH, CDR2 LQKENI, per germline. This CDR3 region has 12 residues. With 3 bases removed from V and 5 bases from J, the gap between germline ends came to 8 bases. CDR3 sequence reads: CASSPRRDEQYF. CDR3 DNA sequence: TGTGCCAGCTCACCGCGCAGGGACGAGCAGTACTTC.

This clone was counted a single time. The chain has TRBV19 and TRBJ2-7; perhaps TRBD2 as D (5 bases). CDR1 and CDR2 (germline): LNHDA, SQIVND (reference sequence). V dropped 5 bases and J dropped 1 base, with 12 bases sitting between them. The length of the CDR3 is 14 residues. CDR3 in DNA: TGTGCCAGTAGTCTACGGACTGCTTCCTACGAGCAGTACTTC. Translation gives CASSLRTASYEQYF.

The chain links TRBV19 to TRBJ1-2, with 8 bases matching TRBD1. Germline CDR1 reads LNHDA; CDR2 reads SQIVND (reference sequence). Trimming took 10 bases from V and 4 from J; bases not matched to a gene: 8. The CDR3 covers 13 residues. The CDR3 spells CATTGTGSYGYTF. In DNA, the CDR3 is TGTGCCACCACCGGGACAGGTTCCTATGGCTACACCTTC.

The rearrangement uses TRBV18 and TRBJ1-2; perhaps TRBD1 as D (6 bases). Germline V lookup: CDR1 KGHSH, CDR2 LQKENI. The ends were cut back, 4 bases at V and 6 bases at J, with 15 bases in the middle. CDR3 size: 14 residues. CDR3 amino acids: CASSLPGTPNGYTF. The CDR3 nucleotides are TGTGCCAGCTCACTTCCCGGGACACCGAATGGCTACACCTTC.

This clone was observed a few times. The V gene is TRBV27, the J gene TRBJ2-3, with TRBD1 matching over 8 bases. The trim removed 0 bases at V and 2 bases at J, leaving 4 bases unmatched. Per the germline V gene, CDR1 is MNHEY and CDR2 is SMNVEV (reference sequence). This CDR3 has 16 residues. The CDR3 DNA reads as TGTGCCAGCAGTTTATCGTCCAGGGGGCTCACAGATACGCAGTATTTT. Translation: CASSLSSRGLTDTQYF.

V usage is TRBV2 and J usage is TRBJ2-7; D may be TRBD2 (6 bases). Germline-derived CDR1 and CDR2 are SNHLY and FYNNEI. V was shortened by 6 bases and J by 1 base, with 13 bases between the two germline ends. This CDR3 region has 14 residues. The CDR3 region is CASRWSEGSYEQYF. The CDR3 DNA follows: TGTGCCAGCAGGTGGTCGGAGGGATCCTACGAGCAGTACTTC.